Below are 6 T cell receptor beta chains sequenced from a single sample in a study of shared clonotypes between healthy human individuals. Here immunoSEQ multiplex PCR was the method, and the copy in TCRdb shows in-frame clones only, minus some. The profile shows approximately 530,000 clones, 90% to 97% of them singletons. What was sequenced was naive CD4+ T cells sorted from blood. The subset is: CD45RA+ positively selected. The receptors were gathered from a woman aged 25 to 39 in good health.

The CDR3 loop reads CASKTWTELNYGYTF. The CDR3 nucleotides are TGTGCCAGCAAGACATGGACGGAACTAAACTATGGCTACACCTTC. The genes are TRBV19 and TRBJ1-2; D gene ambiguous. Germline CDR1 and CDR2: LNHDA and SQIVND (reference sequence). Between the trimmed V and J ends, which lost 9 bases and 2 bases, there was a span of 19 bases. The CDR3 loop spans 15 amino acids.

The genes are TRBV5-4 and TRBJ2-2; D call uncertain. The germline gives CDR1 SGHNT, CDR2 YYREEE (reference sequence). This CDR3 contains 14 residues. V was trimmed by 0 bases and J by 7 bases, leaving 10 bases between them. The CDR3 loop reads CASSLDSWGGELFF. CDR3 nucleotides: TGTGCCAGCAGCTTGGACTCTTGGGGCGGGGAGCTGTTTTTT.

V gene TRBV18 combines with J gene TRBJ2-3, with D tentatively TRBD2 (5 bases). Trimming left V 3 bases short and J 10 bases short, with 8 bases between. Germline CDR1 is KGHSH and CDR2 is LQKENI. The CDR3 spans 11 residues. Here the CDR3 DNA reads TGTGCCAGCTCACCCGGGAAGGCGCAGTATTTT. Translating gives CASSPGKAQYF.

The chain carries TRBV10-3 and TRBJ1-4; 9 bases agree with TRBD1. The V gene end was trimmed by 10 bases and the J gene end by 4 bases; junction bases not matched to a gene: 7. Germline V CDR1 and CDR2: ENHRY, SYGVKD. The CDR3 consists of 14 residues. CDR3 region: CATTGGSVNEKLFF. As DNA, the CDR3 is TGTGCCACCACAGGGGGCTCAGTTAATGAAAAACTGTTTTTT.

The genes are TRBV5-1 and TRBJ2-1; D ambiguous. Trimming cost V 2 bases and J 7 bases, with 13 bases left between them. The CDR3 spans 14 residues. Germline-derived CDR1 and CDR2 are SGHRS and YFSETQ. CDR3 loop: CASSLFTAENEQFF. The CDR3, as DNA: TGCGCCAGCAGCTTATTCACGGCGGAGAATGAGCAGTTCTTC.

The rearrangement links TRBV6-5 to TRBJ1-2; possible D gene TRBD1, 5 bases. The CDR3 is 14 amino acids. Germline loops: CDR1 MNHEY, CDR2 SVGAGI. V was pared by 8 bases and J by 4 bases, with 17 bases between. The CDR3 here is CASRGTNPGYGYTF. CDR3 nucleotide sequence: TGTGCCAGCCGGGGCACCAACCCCGGCTATGGCTACACCTTC.